Each of the 6 T cell receptor beta chains below was sequenced from the same sample in a study of T cell repertoires in ileal Crohn's disease. Noted time point: neoterminal ileum biopsy at postoperative endoscopy, about 6 months after surgery. The protocol was immunoSEQ multiplex PCR, while the TCRdb copy is restricted to in-frame clones and leaves out a portion. The sample yields fewer than 6,500 clones, 65% to 85% seen once. Sequencing was carried out using ileal tissue. These receptor sequences come from an adult with Crohn's disease.

The V call is TRBV5-6, the J call TRBJ2-3; no reliable D call. V was cut by 2 bases and J by 0 bases, with 10 bases left in between. CDR1 and CDR2 from the germline V gene are SGHDT and YYEEEE. The CDR3 has 15 residues. CDR3 sequence: CASSFDGSSTDTQYF. In DNA form, the CDR3 reads TGTGCCAGCAGCTTCGACGGGTCTAGCACAGATACGCAGTATTTT.

The chain couples TRBV4-3 to TRBJ2-5; D not certain. The CDR3 contains 13 residues. The germline V gene encodes CDR1 LGHNA and CDR2 YSLEER. Trimming took off 1 base at V and 7 bases at J, with 10 bases between the two ends. The CDR3 nucleotides read TGCGCCAGCAGCCAAGGGACCGGGTTGACCCAGTACTTC. Its protein is CASSQGTGLTQYF.

The genes are TRBV28 and TRBJ2-1; D is possibly TRBD2 (5 bases). Trimming cost V 5 bases and J 10 bases, with 24 bases left between them. In germline, CDR1 is MDHEN, CDR2 SYDVKM. The CDR3 has 16 amino acids. CDR3 loop: CASSGSMAGPSIEQFF. CDR3 in DNA: TGTGCCAGCAGTGGCTCCATGGCCGGGCCTAGCATAGAGCAGTTCTTC.

Turning to this clone: Other DNA sequences in this sample translate to the same CDR3. The J gene is TRBJ2-3, the V gene TRBV5-1; weak D call: TRBD2 (7 bases). Trimming left V 4 bases short and J 6 bases short, with 15 bases between. This CDR3 is built from 14 residues. CDR1 and CDR2 (germline): SGHRS, YFSETQ. The CDR3 loop is CASSGQGRGDTQYF. CDR3 nucleotide sequence: TGCGCCAGCAGCGGGCAGGGGAGGGGGGATACGCAGTATTTT.

The chain's CDR3 is CASSQQGAFITEAFF. The CDR3 bases are TGTGCCAGCAGCCAACAGGGGGCCTTTATCACTGAAGCTTTCTTT. V gene TRBV14 combines with J gene TRBJ1-1; 8 bases agree with TRBD1. Looked up from germline, CDR1 is SGHDN and CDR2 is FVKESK. The CDR3 extends over 15 amino acids. V shed 2 bases, J shed 4 bases, and the junction held 6 bases outside the gene matches.

The CDR3 region is CSVRDSSLQNIQYF. The DNA of the CDR3 is TGCAGCGTAAGGGACAGTTCCTTACAAAACATTCAGTACTTC. This chain connects TRBV29-1 to TRBJ2-4; TRBD1 matches at 7 bases. From germline, CDR1 is SQVTM and CDR2 ANQGSEA. The CDR3 is made up of 14 amino acids. The V segment lost 6 bases and the J segment 5 bases; nucleotides outside the gene matches: 10.